This T cell receptor beta chain comes out of a study of cytomegalovirus exposure and HLA in healthy donors. Study-level findings and limits: Among the sequence variants, a highly shared cluster was likely an artifact of sequencing. Researchers reported in a later analysis that a missense DCLRE1C variant was tied to TCR beta V- and J-gene trimming.

Trimming stripped 3 bases from V and 1 base from J, with 12 bases between. This CDR3 contains 15 residues. Looked up from germline, CDR1 is MDHEN and CDR2 is SYDVKM. Of note for this clone: The antigen is unknown.

All the people who gave samples were healthy bone marrow donors. Sampled while nominally healthy, donors likely had unrecorded immune exposures. The PCR had 60 Vbeta and 13 Jbeta primers. The data were produced by immunoSEQ multiplex PCR, yet TCRdb's version contains in-frame clones alone and is incomplete. The sample contains about 150,000 clones, about 82% of which appear only once. The receptor was derived from a man aged 25 to 40 in good health. The V call is TRBV28, the J call TRBJ2-5; no definite D call. The source material was PBMCs. CDR3 bases: TGTGCCAGCAGTTTCTTTCTGGCCAGCCAAGAGACCCAGTACTTC. Translated: CASSFFLASQETQYF.